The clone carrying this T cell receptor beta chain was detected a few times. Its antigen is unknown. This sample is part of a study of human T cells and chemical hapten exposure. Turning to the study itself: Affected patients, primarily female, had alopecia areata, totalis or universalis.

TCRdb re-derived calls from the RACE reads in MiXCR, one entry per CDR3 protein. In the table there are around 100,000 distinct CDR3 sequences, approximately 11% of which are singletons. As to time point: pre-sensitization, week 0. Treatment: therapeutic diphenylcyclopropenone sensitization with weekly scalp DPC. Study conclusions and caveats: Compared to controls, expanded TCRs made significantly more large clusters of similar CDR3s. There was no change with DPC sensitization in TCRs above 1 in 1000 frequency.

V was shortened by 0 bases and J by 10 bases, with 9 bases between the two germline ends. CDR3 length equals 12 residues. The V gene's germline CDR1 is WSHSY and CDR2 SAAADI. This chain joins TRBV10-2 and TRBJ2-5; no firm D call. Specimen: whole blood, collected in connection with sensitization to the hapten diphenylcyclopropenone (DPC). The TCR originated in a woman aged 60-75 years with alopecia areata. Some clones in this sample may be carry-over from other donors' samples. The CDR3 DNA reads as TGCGCCAGCAGTGAGTCACGGACCAGCCAGTACTTC. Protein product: CASSESRTSQYF.